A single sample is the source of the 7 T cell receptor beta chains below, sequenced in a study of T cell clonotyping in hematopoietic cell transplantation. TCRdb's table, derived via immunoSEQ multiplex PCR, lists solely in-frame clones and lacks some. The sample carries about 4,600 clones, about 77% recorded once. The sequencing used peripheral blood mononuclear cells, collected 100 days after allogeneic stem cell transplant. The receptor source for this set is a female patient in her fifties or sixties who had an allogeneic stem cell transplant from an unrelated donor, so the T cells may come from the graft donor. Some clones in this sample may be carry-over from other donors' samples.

The CDR3 DNA reads TGTGCCATCAGTGAGTCCGGGACTAGTGGGGCCGGGGAGCTGTTTTTT. This gives the protein CAISESGTSGAGELFF. J is TRBJ2-2 and V is TRBV10-3; 8 bases map to TRBD2. Germline V gene lookup returns CDR1 ENHRY and CDR2 SYGVKD. This CDR3 region has 16 residues. The ends lost 0 bases at V and 6 bases at J; junction bases unmatched: 6.

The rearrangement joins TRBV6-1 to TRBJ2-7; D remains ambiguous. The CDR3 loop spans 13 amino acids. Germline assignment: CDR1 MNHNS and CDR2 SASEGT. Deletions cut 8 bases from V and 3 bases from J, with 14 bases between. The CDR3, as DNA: TGTGCCAGCGGATTGCAGAGAGACTACGAGCAGTACTTC. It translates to CASGLQRDYEQYF.

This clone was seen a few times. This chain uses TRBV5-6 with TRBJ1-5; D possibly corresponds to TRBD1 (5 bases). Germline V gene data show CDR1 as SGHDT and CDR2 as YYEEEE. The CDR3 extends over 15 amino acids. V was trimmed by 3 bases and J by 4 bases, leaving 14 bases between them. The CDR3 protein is CASSSRGTANQPQHF. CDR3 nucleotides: TGTGCCAGCAGCTCTAGGGGTACGGCTAATCAGCCCCAGCATTTT.

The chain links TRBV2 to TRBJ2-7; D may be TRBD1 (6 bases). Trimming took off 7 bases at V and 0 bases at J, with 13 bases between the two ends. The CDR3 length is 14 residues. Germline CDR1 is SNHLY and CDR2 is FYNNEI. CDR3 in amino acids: CASKVRDTSYEQYF. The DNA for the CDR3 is TGTGCCAGCAAGGTACGGGACACCTCCTACGAGCAGTACTTC. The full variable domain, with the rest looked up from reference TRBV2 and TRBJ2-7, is EPEVTQTPSHQVTQMGQEVILRCVPISNHLYFYWYRQILGQKVEFLVSFYNNEISEKSEIFDDQFSVERPDGSNFTLKIRSTKLEDSAMYFCASKVRDTSYEQYFGPGTRLTVT.

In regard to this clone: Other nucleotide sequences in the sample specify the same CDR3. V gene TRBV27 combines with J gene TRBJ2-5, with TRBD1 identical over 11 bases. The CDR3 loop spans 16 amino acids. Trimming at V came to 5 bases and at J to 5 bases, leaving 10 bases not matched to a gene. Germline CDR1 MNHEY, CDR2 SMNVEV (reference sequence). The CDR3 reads CASSPRTGGGLETQYF. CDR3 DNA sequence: TGTGCCAGCAGTCCCCGGACAGGGGGCGGGTTGGAGACCCAGTACTTC.

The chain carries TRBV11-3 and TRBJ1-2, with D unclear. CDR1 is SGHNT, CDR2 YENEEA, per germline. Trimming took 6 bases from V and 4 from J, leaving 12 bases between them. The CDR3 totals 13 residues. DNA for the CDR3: TGTGCCAGCAGGGTCAGGAGGTGCTATGGCTACACCTTC. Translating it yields CASRVRRCYGYTF.

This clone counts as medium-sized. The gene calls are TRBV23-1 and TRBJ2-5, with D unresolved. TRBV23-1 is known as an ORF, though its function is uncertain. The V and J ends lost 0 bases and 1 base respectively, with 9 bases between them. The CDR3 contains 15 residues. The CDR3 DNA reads TGCGCCAGCAGTCAATCGAGAGCAAGCCAAGAGACCCAGTACTTC. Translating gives CASSQSRASQETQYF.